Listed below are T cell receptor beta chains from one sample, sequenced in a study of cytomegalovirus exposure and HLA in healthy donors. Measured with immunoSEQ multiplex PCR; TCRdb has only the in-frame clones, and not every one. Of 130,000 or so clones in the sample, around 80% are singletons; the top ten hold 2% to 2.5%. Specimen: PBMCs. The source of these receptors is a man under 40 in good health and CMV-seronegative. Each CDR3 is given with its conserved first and last residue. The D gene is left open where the match is weak. Expanded clones get a size class; other rows say once, few or many, or leave the size out.

V	D	size	J	DNA	CDR3
TRBV5-8	TRBD2	NA	TRBJ2-1	TGTGCCAGCAGCTTGGAGCTAGCGGGGGGCTATGAGCAGTTCTTC	CASSLELAGGYEQFF
TRBV5-1	TRBD1	NA	TRBJ1-2	TGCGCCAGCAGCCAGGCTTGGACAGGAAGAAACTATGGCTACACCTTC	CASSQAWTGRNYGYTF
TRBV6-1	NA	once	TRBJ2-7	TGTGCCAGCAGTGAAGGCCAGGGATGGTACGAGCAGTACTTC	CASSEGQGWYEQYF
TRBV5-1	NA	NA	TRBJ1-4	TGCGCCAGCAGCTTGGCACCCGGGGCTAATGAAAAACTGTTTTTT	CASSLAPGANEKLFF
TRBV18	NA	NA	TRBJ2-1	TGTGCCAGCTCACCGGGGCAGGGGTTTGGCAATGGGCAGTTCTTC	CASSPGQGFGNGQFF
TRBV6-5	NA	NA	TRBJ1-1	TGTGCCAGCAGTTACCAACGGGGGGAAGCTTTCTTT	CASSYQRGEAFF
TRBV4-2	NA	NA	TRBJ1-5	TGTGCCAGCAGCCAAGATGTGTCAGGGGAGCCCCAGCATTTT	CASSQDVSGEPQHF
TRBV6-6	TRBD1	NA	TRBJ1-4	TGTGCCAGCAGTAAGGGACAGACGCAAACTAATGAAAAACTGTTTTTT	CASSKGQTQTNEKLFF
TRBV19	NA	few	TRBJ1-2	TGTGCCAGTAGTATACAGAACTATGGCTACACCTTC	CASSIQNYGYTF
TRBV29-1	NA	NA	TRBJ1-2	TGCAGCGCGGCCCGACAGGAGGCTAACTATGGCTACACCTTC	CSAARQEANYGYTF
TRBV19	TRBD2	NA	TRBJ2-2	TGTGCCAGTAGACCCCTCGGGGCTGCGGGGGACACCGGGGAGCTGTTTTTT	CASRPLGAAGDTGELFF
TRBV28	NA	NA	TRBJ1-1	TGTGCCAGCAGGCGACGACTGATCGGCGCTGAAGCTTTCTTT	CASRRRLIGAEAFF
TRBV7-9	TRBD2	few	TRBJ2-3	TGTGCCAGCAGCTTGACTAGCGGGGGAACAGATACGCAGTATTTT	CASSLTSGGTDTQYF
TRBV15	TRBD2	NA	TRBJ2-3	TGTGCCACCAGCGGAAGACCTAGCGGGGGGATCACAGATACGCAGTATTTT	CATSGRPSGGITDTQYF
TRBV28	TRBD2	few	TRBJ2-1	TGTGCCAGCAGTTTAGGTTACAGCGGGGGGATAGTTAATGAGCAGTTCTTC	CASSLGYSGGIVNEQFF
TRBV7-9	NA	NA	TRBJ1-2	TGTGCCAGCAGCTCACGACAGAGTTTCTATGGCTACACCTTC	CASSSRQSFYGYTF